One sample yielded the 31 T cell receptor beta chains listed below, sequenced in a study of blood T cells in healthy people across ages. A J-beta primer mix and a sample-barcoded 5' primer were used in a second PCR of roughly 7 to 12 cycles. TCRdb passed the 5' RACE reads through MiXCR, listing each CDR3 protein once. The sample carries about 770,000 distinct CDR3 sequences, roughly 44% recorded once. Sequences were obtained from blood. The receptor set was obtained from a man aged 55-75 years in good health.

This clonotype has more than one count but fewer than ten. The chain recombines TRBV29-1 with TRBJ2-7; D tentatively reads TRBD1 or TRBD2 (5 bases each). Germline CDR1 SQVTM, CDR2 ANQGSEA. This CDR3 contains 14 residues. V dropped 2 bases and J dropped 5 bases, with 16 bases sitting between them. The CDR3 DNA follows: TGCAGCGTTGAAATAGGGGCTAGCCTCGACGAGCAGTACTTC. Protein: CSVEIGASLDEQYF.

V and J are TRBV5-6 and TRBJ2-7; possibly TRBD1 for D (6 bases). Trimming removed 3 bases at V and 5 bases at J, with 12 bases between. The CDR3 sequence is 13 residues long. Germline CDR1 reads SGHDT; CDR2 reads YYEEEE. Here the CDR3 DNA reads TGTGCCAGCAGCTCACAGGGAACCCACGAGCAGTACTTC. It is translated as CASSSQGTHEQYF.

Concerning this clonotype: A junction end diverges from the germline sequence, so it may reflect a read error. The chain carries TRBV12-3 or TRBV12-4 and TRBJ2-3; a weak D match, TRBD2 (6 bases). This CDR3 has 17 amino acids. CDR3 DNA sequence: TGTGCCAGCAGAATTAACGCCTGCGGGGATTCAGCAGATATGCAGTATTTT. This sequence encodes CASRINACGDSADMQYF.

This chain uses TRBV14 with TRBJ1-6; 9 bases align to TRBD1. The CDR3 runs to 16 residues. V was clipped by 4 bases and J by 9 bases; unmatched bases: 10. CDR1 and CDR2 (germline): SGHDN, FVKESK. The CDR3 reads CASSLKGQGSGSPLHF. The CDR3 nucleotides are TGTGCCAGCAGCCTGAAGGGACAGGGCAGCGGTTCACCCCTCCACTTT.

The chain is built from TRBV20-1 and TRBJ2-2; TRBD2 matches at 8 bases. Germline CDR1 and CDR2: DFQATT and SNEGSKA (reference sequence). CDR3 length equals 17 residues. J lost 1 base, V lost 1 base, and 8 bases had no gene match. The CDR3 reads CSARVRRAGVNTGELFF. DNA of the CDR3: TGCAGTGCTAGAGTTAGGAGAGCGGGGGTGAACACCGGGGAGCTGTTTTTT.

The chain couples TRBV6-4 to TRBJ2-4; TRBD1 agrees at 8 bases. The junction had 10 bases not matched to a gene; V was cut back by 5 bases and J by 13 bases. The length of the CDR3 is 13 residues. CDR1 and CDR2 (germline): MRHNA, SNTAGT. The CDR3 reads CASSRLTRDRQYF. CDR3 DNA sequence: TGTGCCAGCAGTAGGCTGACCCGGGACAGGCAGTACTTC.

The DNA for the CDR3 is TGCAGTGGACGGGCGAACACCGGGGAGCTGTTTTTT. Translated, it gives CSGRANTGELFF. The chain uses TRBV20-1 and TRBJ2-2, with D unclear. Germline CDR1 reads DFQATT; CDR2 reads SNEGSKA (reference sequence). V was shortened by 7 bases and J by 0 bases, with 6 bases between the two germline ends. The CDR3 loop spans 12 amino acids.

Many counts were recorded for this clonotype. The chain couples TRBV7-2 to TRBJ2-7; 11 bases fit TRBD2. CDR1 and CDR2 (germline): SGHTA, FQGNSA. The CDR3 sequence is 15 residues long. Germline trimming cut 5 bases from V and 3 bases from J; bases unmatched to any gene: 6. DNA of the CDR3: TGTGCCAGCAGCCCCCAGGGGACTAGCGGCTACGAGCAGTACTTC. Translation: CASSPQGTSGYEQYF.

The chain couples TRBV6-1 to TRBJ1-2; no firm D call. Looked up from germline, CDR1 is MNHNS and CDR2 is SASEGT. The CDR3 loop spans 14 amino acids. V lost 3 bases and J 9 bases, leaving 17 bases between the germline ends. The CDR3 region has the DNA TGTGCCAGCAGTGATACGGCAGCCGTCAAAAGCTACACCTTC. Residues: CASSDTAAVKSYTF.

V usage is TRBV27 and J usage is TRBJ2-7; D uncertain. V was clipped by 5 bases and J by 7 bases, with 18 bases between them. The length of the CDR3 is 14 residues. Per germline, CDR1 MNHEY and CDR2 SMNVEV (reference sequence). The CDR3 DNA follows: TGTGCCAGCAGTCCCACCCGTCATAGCAATGAGCAGTACTTC. Translation: CASSPTRHSNEQYF.

The chain uses TRBV20-1 and TRBJ2-7, with TRBD2 matching 8 bases. The V segment lost 5 bases and the J segment 5 bases; nucleotides outside the gene matches: 20. This CDR3 spans 17 amino acids. Germline V gene data show CDR1 as DFQATT and CDR2 as SNEGSKA (reference sequence). This CDR3 is CSAPRGTSGGLRNEQYF. The CDR3 DNA reads as TGCAGTGCTCCTCGCGGGACTAGTGGGGGCCTTAGGAACGAGCAGTACTTC.

This rearrangement joins TRBV25-1 to TRBJ2-1; D perhaps matches TRBD1 (6 bases). The CDR3 spans 16 residues. V dropped 0 bases and J dropped 12 bases, with 21 bases sitting between them. Germline CDR1 is MGHDK and CDR2 is SYGVNS. The DNA of the CDR3 is TGTGCCAGCAGTGAATATGGCAGGACAGCCACAATGAGGCAGTTCTTC. This encodes CASSEYGRTATMRQFF.

V gene TRBV29-1 combines with J gene TRBJ2-4, with a weak D call TRBD1 (5 bases). The J call is in doubt because the DNA end fits TRBJ2-7 better. Germline V lookup: CDR1 SQVTM, CDR2 ANQGSEA. The CDR3 consists of 14 residues. The CDR3 sequence is CSVEDEVKGREQYF. The CDR3 DNA follows: TGCAGCGTTGAAGATGAAGTAAAGGGGCGCGAGCAGTACTTC.

This clonotype was counted a few times. The CDR3 sequence: CASSSERTFAGYTF. The CDR3 DNA sequence: TGTGCCAGCAGCTCCGAAAGGACATTCGCTGGCTACACCTTC. The chain has TRBV11-3 and TRBJ1-2, with D maybe TRBD1 (5 bases). V lost 4 bases to trimming and J lost 7 bases, with 16 bases between them. The CDR3 runs 14 residues. CDR1 SGHNT and CDR2 YENEEA come from the germline V gene.

The chain recombines TRBV6-1 with TRBJ1-2, with 9 bases matching TRBD1. CDR1 and CDR2 (germline): MNHNS, SASEGT. CDR3 length: 17 amino acids. The V and J ends lost 6 bases and 4 bases, in that order; junction bases with no gene match: 15. This CDR3 reads CASSLRMPGQGGYGYTF. The DNA for the CDR3 is TGTGCCAGCAGCCTGAGGATGCCGGGACAGGGAGGCTATGGCTACACCTTC.

The chain combines TRBV6-2 or TRBV6-3 with TRBJ2-7, with D possibly TRBD1 on 5 matching bases. The V gene lost 2 bases and the J gene lost 3 bases, with 17 bases spanning the gap. Germline loops: CDR1 MNHEY, CDR2 SVGEGT. The CDR3 is 16 amino acids. The CDR3 DNA follows: TGTGCCAGCAGTTACCGAGTGACAGCGACCTACTACGAGCAGTACTTC. This gives the protein CASSYRVTATYYEQYF.

This clonotype was observed a few times. One end of the junction varies from germline; a read error may be responsible. The chain recombines TRBV7-9 with TRBJ2-1; 10 nucleotides agree with TRBD2. Germline assignment: CDR1 SEHNR and CDR2 FQNEAQ (reference sequence). The CDR3 totals 15 residues. The CDR3 coding sequence is TGTGCCAGCAACTTACTAGCGGGGACCTACAATGAGCAGTTCTTC. Its translation: CASNLLAGTYNEQFF. Supplemented by reference TRBV7-9 and TRBJ2-1, the full variable domain reads DTGVSQNPRHKITKRGQNVTFRCDPISEHNRLYWYRQTLGQGPEFLTYFQNEAQLEKSRLLSDRFSAERPKGSFSTLEIQRTEQGDSAMYLCASNLLAGTYNEQFFGPGTRLTVL.

This clonotype was found a few times. The chain joins TRBV6-6 to TRBJ1-2; TRBD1 matches 8 bases. CDR1 is MNHNY, CDR2 SVGAGI, per germline (reference sequence). This CDR3 has 16 amino acids. The V gene end was trimmed by 3 bases and the J gene end by 2 bases; junction bases not matched to a gene: 8. The CDR3 nucleotides are TGTGCCAGCAGTTATGGGAGACAGGGGTTAAACTATGGCTACACCTTC. Amino acids: CASSYGRQGLNYGYTF.

The genes are TRBV29-1 and TRBJ1-2; 8 bases match TRBD1. This CDR3 is 13 amino acids long. Trimming took 6 bases from V and 8 from J; bases not matched to a gene: 11. The germline CDR1 and CDR2 sequences are SQVTM and ANQGSEA. CDR3 bases: TGCAGCGTCGGAGGTACAGGGGGTAGGGGCTACACCTTC. Translated: CSVGGTGGRGYTF.

The V call is TRBV5-1, the J call TRBJ2-5; the match to TRBD2 covers 7 bases. The V and J ends lost 6 bases and 5 bases, in that order; junction bases with no gene match: 4. CDR1 and CDR2 from the germline V gene are SGHRS and YFSETQ. CDR3 length equals 12 residues. The CDR3 is CASNDGGETQYF. CDR3 nucleotides: TGCGCCAGCAATGACGGGGGGGAGACCCAGTACTTC.

The chain recombines TRBV6-5 with TRBJ2-7, with TRBD1 matching over 7 bases. V shed 2 bases, J shed 5 bases, and the junction held 9 bases outside the gene matches. The CDR3 length is 15 residues. The germline V gene encodes CDR1 MNHEY and CDR2 SVGAGI. DNA of the CDR3: TGTGCCAGCAGTTACGGCCGGGACAGACGGAACGAGCAGTACTTC. Translating gives CASSYGRDRRNEQYF.

This clonotype has only a few counts. The chain is built from TRBV5-4 and TRBJ2-3, with 12 bases fitting TRBD2. Germline values: CDR1 SGHNT, CDR2 YYREEE (reference sequence). V was pared by 6 bases and J by 0 bases, with 2 bases of the junction left unmatched. This CDR3 is built from 15 residues. The CDR3 DNA is TGTGCCAGCAAGACTAGCGGGGGTAGCACAGATACGCAGTATTTT. Protein product: CASKTSGGSTDTQYF.

This chain joins TRBV10-3 and TRBJ2-7, with TRBD1 identical over 7 bases. Germline-derived CDR1 and CDR2 are ENHRY and SYGVKD. CDR3 length: 14 amino acids. The V segment lost 4 bases and the J segment 6 bases; nucleotides outside the gene matches: 9. The CDR3 spells CAISVSGTAAEQYF. In DNA form, the CDR3 reads TGTGCCATCAGTGTGTCAGGGACAGCCGCCGAGCAGTACTTC.

The DNA of the CDR3 is TGTGCCAGCAGCGAGGGACTAGCGGGGGGGCGTACCGAGACCCAGTACTTC. Protein product: CASSEGLAGGRTETQYF. The chain recombines TRBV9 with TRBJ2-5; 16 bases map to TRBD2. V trimming: 3 bases; J trimming: 5 bases; junction bases outside the gene matches: 7. Germline-derived CDR1 and CDR2 are SGDLS and YYNGEE. The CDR3 is 17 amino acids.

The chain uses TRBV12-5 and TRBJ2-5; TRBD2 might be the D (6 bases). V gave up 5 bases and J gave up 11 bases, with 15 bases separating them. The CDR3 is 12 residues long. Germline lookup yields CDR1 LGHNT and CDR2 FRNRAP. This chain's CDR3 is CASGLGGNEQYF. CDR3 nucleotide sequence: TGTGCTAGTGGTCTGGGGGGTAATGAGCAGTACTTC.

V is TRBV5-1 and J is TRBJ2-5; 8 nucleotides agree with TRBD1. The germline gives CDR1 SGHRS, CDR2 YFSETQ. The CDR3 extends over 15 amino acids. V trimming: 2 bases; J trimming: 7 bases; junction bases outside the gene matches: 10. CDR3 in amino acids: CASSLMGQVEGTQYF. The DNA of the CDR3 is TGCGCCAGCAGCTTAATGGGACAGGTGGAGGGGACCCAGTACTTC.

The rearrangement joins TRBV18 to TRBJ1-2, with D possibly matching TRBD1 (6 bases). V lost 2 bases and J lost 7, with 11 bases in between. The CDR3 contains 13 residues. The germline V gene has CDR1 KGHSH and CDR2 LQKENI. CDR3 coding DNA: TGTGCCAGCTCACCAAGGACAGCCTCTGGCTACACCTTC. It translates to CASSPRTASGYTF. The full variable domain, completed using reference TRBV18 and TRBJ1-2, is NAGVMQNPRHLVRRRGQEARLRCSPMKGHSHVYWYRQLPEEGLKFMVYLQKENIIDESGMPKERFSAEFPKEGPSILRIQQVVRGDSAAYFCASSPRTASGYTFGSGTRLTVV.

This clonotype has just a few counts. The V call is TRBV9, the J call TRBJ1-2; a weak D match, TRBD1 (5 bases). The V gene's germline CDR1 is SGDLS and CDR2 YYNGEE. The CDR3 is 14 amino acids. V was trimmed by 0 bases and J by 4 bases, leaving 10 bases between them. CDR3 in amino acids: CASSVDPGRYGYTF. The CDR3 coding sequence is TGTGCCAGCAGCGTAGATCCAGGGCGCTATGGCTACACCTTC.

This sequence joins TRBV10-3 and TRBJ1-4, with D tentatively TRBD1 (5 bases). Between the trimmed V and J ends, which lost 0 bases and 5 bases, there was a span of 10 bases. Germline CDR1 is ENHRY and CDR2 is SYGVKD. This CDR3 contains 15 residues. CDR3 nucleotide sequence: TGTGCCATCAGTGAGTCGGGGGGAATAAATGAAAAACTGTTTTTT. As protein: CAISESGGINEKLFF.

This rearrangement joins TRBV2 to TRBJ2-5, with a tentative D call TRBD1 (6 bases). The V and J ends lost 2 bases and 5 bases respectively, with 12 bases between them. CDR1 is SNHLY and CDR2 is FYNNEI in the germline V gene. CDR3 length: 14 residues. The CDR3 bases are TGTGCCAGCAGTGAAAGAGTGCAGGGGGAGACCCAGTACTTC. Protein sequence: CASSERVQGETQYF.

This clonotype was detected a few times. This chain uses TRBV28 with TRBJ2-7; 7 nucleotides agree with TRBD1. V shed 11 bases and J 4 bases; nucleotides not matched to a gene: 14. CDR1 is MDHEN, CDR2 SYDVKM, per germline. CDR3 length: 14 residues. CDR3 in amino acids: CAVGRRTGIYEQYF. CDR3 coding DNA: TGTGCCGTCGGTCGCAGGACAGGTATTTACGAGCAGTACTTC.